The 28 T cell receptor beta chains reported below all come from one sample, sequenced in a study of response to subunit inactivated influenza vaccine. From the RT-PCR reads, TCRdb called clonotypes with MiXCR, one entry per CDR3 protein. The sample carries about 780,000 distinct CDR3 sequences, 18% recorded once. Sample: PBMCs from blood, taken 5 days after vaccination. Source of these receptors: a man between 50 and 59 years old who received an inactivated influenza vaccine.

This clonotype was detected ten times or more. V gene TRBV18 combines with J gene TRBJ2-1, with TRBD2 identical over 11 bases. With 3 bases clipped from V and 5 bases from J, the junction kept 9 bases outside the gene matches. In germline, CDR1 is KGHSH, CDR2 LQKENI. The length of the CDR3 is 17 residues. In DNA, the CDR3 is TGTGCCAGCTCACCTATCCCCGGGACTAGCGGCCACAATGAGCAGTTCTTC. It translates to CASSPIPGTSGHNEQFF. The variable domain in full, with the rest retrieved from reference TRBV18 and TRBJ2-1, is NAGVMQNPRHLVRRRGQEARLRCSPMKGHSHVYWYRQLPEEGLKFMVYLQKENIIDESGMPKERFSAEFPKEGPSILRIQQVVRGDSAAYFCASSPIPGTSGHNEQFFGPGTRLTVL.

In DNA form, the CDR3 reads TGCGCCAGCAGCTTGGCGGGGCAGCGTAATGAAAAACTGTTTTTT. Amino acids: CASSLAGQRNEKLFF. The chain joins TRBV5-1 to TRBJ1-4; tentatively, D is TRBD1 (5 bases). The germline gives CDR1 SGHRS, CDR2 YFSETQ. The CDR3 covers 15 residues. Deletions cut 0 bases from V and 4 bases from J, with 10 bases between.

This clonotype has just a few counts. This chain links TRBV9 with TRBJ2-2; 9 positions match TRBD1. This CDR3 is built from 17 residues. The V gene's germline CDR1 is SGDLS and CDR2 YYNGEE. The V gene end was trimmed by 7 bases and the J gene end by 0 bases; junction bases not matched to a gene: 10. The CDR3 bases are TGTGCCAGCGGAAATCCGGGACAGGGCCCGAACACCGGGGAGCTGTTTTTT. Translation gives CASGNPGQGPNTGELFF.

The chain employs TRBV18 and TRBJ1-5, with 7 bases identical to TRBD1. The CDR3 covers 17 residues. V shed 6 bases and J 1 base; nucleotides not matched to a gene: 12. Germline loops: CDR1 KGHSH, CDR2 LQKENI. CDR3 region: CASSYTRQGVSNQPQHF. The CDR3 bases are TGTGCCAGCTCCTACACCAGGCAGGGGGTAAGCAATCAGCCCCAGCATTTT.

Comment on this clonotype: At one end, the junction sequence differs from germline, possibly due to a read error. The V gene is TRBV4-1, the J gene TRBJ1-1; D gene unclear. The CDR3 covers 16 residues. Germline V gene sequence: CDR1 MGHRA, CDR2 YSYEKL. Written as DNA, the CDR3 is TGCGCCAGCAGCGAAGAACCCCCGGGAATGGACACTGAAGCTTTCTTT. This translates into CASSEEPPGMDTEAFF.

V gene TRBV6-5 combines with J gene TRBJ1-2; 9 nucleotides align to TRBD1. In germline, CDR1 is MNHEY, CDR2 SVGAGI. V lost 4 bases to trimming and J lost 7 bases; unmatched junction nucleotides: 7. This CDR3 contains 14 residues. The CDR3 here is CASSFGTGKLGYTF. DNA of the CDR3: TGTGCCAGCAGTTTCGGGACAGGGAAACTTGGCTACACCTTC.

In the case of this clonotype: Sequence at one end of the junction differs from germline and may be a read error. The V gene is TRBV5-1, the J gene TRBJ2-7, with TRBD1 as a possible D gene (5 bases). Germline V gene data show CDR1 as SGHRS and CDR2 as YFSETQ. This CDR3 has 14 amino acids. CDR3 bases: TGCGCCAGCGGCTTACAGGCTAGCTCCTACGAGCAGTACTTC. Protein product: CASGLQASSYEQYF.

This clonotype was picked up a small number of times. The V call is TRBV12-3 or TRBV12-4, the J call TRBJ2-7; 7 nucleotides agree with TRBD2. The V gene end was trimmed by 7 bases and the J gene end by 6 bases; junction bases not matched to a gene: 9. The CDR3 runs 13 residues. The CDR3 loop reads CASIRSGSLEQYF. The CDR3 DNA follows: TGTGCCAGCATCCGTAGCGGGTCTCTCGAGCAGTACTTC.

This clonotype has only a few counts. The CDR3 loop is CATSRREWGNTGELFF. CDR3 nucleotide sequence: TGTGCCACCAGCCGAAGGGAATGGGGCAACACCGGGGAGCTGTTTTTT. The J gene is TRBJ2-2, the V gene TRBV15, with D possibly being TRBD1 (5 bases). Germline CDR1 LNHNV, CDR2 YYDKDF (reference sequence). The germline V and J ends were trimmed by 5 bases and 2 bases, with 15 bases remaining between them. The CDR3 is 16 amino acids.

V usage is TRBV20-1 and J usage is TRBJ2-7; 16 bases fit TRBD2. This CDR3 spans 19 amino acids. Germline trimming cut 5 bases from V and 2 bases from J; bases unmatched to any gene: 15. CDR1 and CDR2 from the germline V gene are DFQATT and SNEGSKA (reference sequence). The CDR3 bases are TGCAGTGCTCCGATGGGGACTAGCGGGAGGGTAAGGGTAACCTACGAGCAGTACTTC. It codes for CSAPMGTSGRVRVTYEQYF.

This clonotype was seen only a few times. The chain recombines TRBV10-3 with TRBJ2-7, with unresolved D. V lost 4 bases and J lost 5, with 6 bases in between. The length of the CDR3 is 11 residues. Germline CDR1 and CDR2: ENHRY and SYGVKD. CDR3 amino acids: CAISVGNEQYF. DNA of the CDR3: TGTGCCATCAGTGTGGGGAACGAGCAGTACTTC.

This chain joins TRBV5-1 and TRBJ2-5, with 9 bases fitting TRBD2. Per the germline V gene, CDR1 is SGHRS and CDR2 is YFSETQ. The CDR3 totals 15 residues. V shed 3 bases, J shed 1 base, and the junction held 4 bases outside the gene matches. The CDR3 loop reads CASSSVAGAQETQYF. The CDR3, as DNA: TGCGCCAGCAGCTCCGTAGCGGGGGCCCAAGAGACCCAGTACTTC.

The chain joins TRBV20-1 to TRBJ1-2, with a possible D match to TRBD1 (6 bases). The CDR3 runs to 12 residues. Germline-derived CDR1 and CDR2 are DFQATT and SNEGSKA (reference sequence). The CDR3 region has the DNA TGCAGGGTCCAGGGGCGGGCCTATGGCTACACCTTC. Amino acid sequence: CRVQGRAYGYTF.

The rearrangement links TRBV7-2 to TRBJ2-3; the D is unclear. Germline lookup yields CDR1 SGHTA and CDR2 FQGNSA. V gave up 5 bases and J gave up 4 bases, with 10 bases separating them. The CDR3 extends over 13 amino acids. The CDR3 DNA sequence: TGTGCCAGCAGCCCCCAGCCACCAGATACGCAGTATTTT. This codes for CASSPQPPDTQYF.

V and J are TRBV12-3 or TRBV12-4 and TRBJ2-5; D call uncertain. Trimming took 6 bases from V and 5 from J, leaving 16 bases between them. The CDR3 loop spans 14 amino acids. CDR3 loop: CASSRLKGRETQYF. The CDR3, as DNA: TGTGCCAGCAGCCGCCTCAAGGGTAGGGAGACCCAGTACTTC.

J is TRBJ2-5 and V is TRBV20-1; D gene uncertain. Trimming shortened V by 5 bases and J by 6 bases, and 16 bases separated the two germline ends. Per germline, CDR1 DFQATT and CDR2 SNEGSKA (reference sequence). This CDR3 contains 13 residues. CDR3 sequence reads: CSASLRIPKTQYF. As DNA, the CDR3 is TGCAGTGCTTCTCTCAGAATACCGAAGACCCAGTACTTC.

The V gene is TRBV3-1, the J gene TRBJ2-3; 9 nucleotides line up with TRBD1. CDR1 is LGHDT and CDR2 is YNNKEL in the germline V gene (reference sequence). The CDR3 totals 17 residues. The CDR3 region has the DNA TGTACCTTCAGCCTTCCCCCGGGACAGGGTAAATCAGATACGCAGTATTTT. Translating it yields CTFSLPPGQGKSDTQYF.

There are a few counts of this clonotype. The V gene is TRBV20-1, the J gene TRBJ2-3; 14 nucleotides align to TRBD2. This CDR3 contains 19 residues. The ends lost 0 bases at V and 1 base at J; junction bases unmatched: 9. The germline gives CDR1 DFQATT, CDR2 SNEGSKA (reference sequence). In DNA form, the CDR3 reads TGCAGTGCTAGAGATGTGGGGGGGACTAGCGGGAGCGGCACAGATACGCAGTATTTT. Amino acid sequence: CSARDVGGTSGSGTDTQYF.

This clonotype has only a few counts. The genes are TRBV6-1 and TRBJ2-3, with 7 bases matching TRBD2. The V segment lost 7 bases and the J segment 1 base; nucleotides outside the gene matches: 8. Germline V lookup: CDR1 MNHNS, CDR2 SASEGT. The CDR3 extends over 15 amino acids. This chain's CDR3 is CASNRLAAGTDTQYF. The DNA of the CDR3 is TGTGCCAGCAACAGACTAGCCGCCGGCACAGATACGCAGTATTTT.

The chain recombines TRBV6-2 or TRBV6-3 with TRBJ2-7, with TRBD2 matching 9 bases. The CDR3 runs to 18 residues. V was clipped by 2 bases and J by 4 bases; unmatched bases: 15. Germline assignment: CDR1 MNHEY and CDR2 SVGEGT. CDR3 sequence: CASSYEIIRGGDLYEQYF. The CDR3 DNA reads TGTGCCAGCAGTTACGAGATCATTCGCGGGGGGGATCTATACGAGCAGTACTTC.

The chain joins TRBV6-2 or TRBV6-3 to TRBJ2-7; maybe TRBD2 (6 bases). The CDR3 is made up of 14 amino acids. Per germline, CDR1 MNHEY and CDR2 SVGEGT. The V end lost 6 bases, the J end lost 6 bases, and 18 bases lay between the germline ends. The CDR3 reads CASRPTTGALEQYF. In DNA form, the CDR3 reads TGTGCCAGCAGACCAACTACGGGAGCACTCGAGCAGTACTTC.

V and J are TRBV10-3 and TRBJ2-7; perhaps TRBD1 as D (5 bases). Germline CDR1 ENHRY, CDR2 SYGVKD. The CDR3 loop spans 14 amino acids. Between the trimmed V and J ends, which lost 7 bases and 2 bases, there was a span of 15 bases. In DNA, the CDR3 is TGTGCCATCAAAAGACAGATTGATACCTACGAGCAGTACTTC. Protein: CAIKRQIDTYEQYF.

The chain carries TRBV20-1 and TRBJ2-1; D uncertain. Trimming removed 0 bases from V and 5 bases from J, with 17 bases in between. CDR3 length: 16 amino acids. Germline V gene sequence: CDR1 DFQATT, CDR2 SNEGSKA (reference sequence). CDR3 nucleotides: TGCAGTGCTAGAGATAGGTCCCGCCCGGGTAACAATGAGCAGTTCTTC. Translation: CSARDRSRPGNNEQFF.

V usage is TRBV12-3 or TRBV12-4 and J usage is TRBJ1-3; TRBD1 is a possible D gene (5 bases). The CDR3 length is 13 residues. The germline V and J ends were trimmed by 5 bases and 4 bases, with 9 bases remaining between them. CDR3 loop: CASSAQGGNTIYF. CDR3 coding DNA: TGTGCCAGCAGTGCTCAGGGAGGAAACACCATATATTTT.

This clonotype has more than one count but fewer than ten. This chain uses TRBV29-1 with TRBJ2-2; D might be TRBD1 (5 bases). The length of the CDR3 is 16 residues. Trimming removed 3 bases at V and 1 base at J, with 15 bases between. Germline lookup yields CDR1 SQVTM and CDR2 ANQGSEA. CDR3 in amino acids: CSVDYPGGQNTGELFF. The CDR3 coding sequence is TGCAGCGTTGATTACCCGGGTGGACAGAACACCGGGGAGCTGTTTTTT.

In its sample, this clonotype was seen a few times. V usage is TRBV20-1 and J usage is TRBJ2-2; a weak D match, TRBD2 (6 bases). Trimming took off 6 bases at V and 6 bases at J, with 14 bases between the two ends. Per germline, CDR1 DFQATT and CDR2 SNEGSKA (reference sequence). The CDR3 extends over 13 amino acids. CDR3 coding DNA: TGCAGTGCACAGCGGGTTGAGTCCGGGGAGCTGTTTTTT. It specifies CSAQRVESGELFF.

In this sample, this clonotype turned up a few times. The CDR3 is CASSQALQGYTF. The CDR3 DNA sequence: TGCGCCAGCAGCCAAGCTTTACAAGGCTACACCTTC. The genes are TRBV4-1 and TRBJ1-2; D remains unclear. The CDR3 length is 12 residues. Trimming took 1 base from V and 8 from J, leaving 8 bases between them. The V gene's germline CDR1 is MGHRA and CDR2 YSYEKL.

The chain uses TRBV25-1 and TRBJ2-1; no clear D. Germline values: CDR1 MGHDK, CDR2 SYGVNS. V dropped 3 bases and J dropped 7 bases, with 7 bases sitting between them. The CDR3 spans 12 residues. CDR3 region: CASSEYGNEQFF. CDR3 nucleotide sequence: TGTGCCAGCAGTGAGTACGGGAATGAGCAGTTCTTC.